Below, 6 T cell receptor beta chains from the same sample are listed, as sequenced in a study of T cell clonality in common variable immunodeficiency. Produced via immunoSEQ multiplex PCR; TCRdb's table is partial and in-frame only. The profile covers approximately 44,000 clones, none occurring a single time. The sample taken for sequencing was peripheral blood mononuclear cells. These receptors all come from a person between 18 and 75 years old in good health.

The sample holds many counts of this clone. The junction departs from the called germline gene at one end, perhaps through a read error. Read sequence stops 3 residues before the CDR3 end, and the germline J gene provides the missing end. This chain joins TRBV20-1 and TRBJ2-5; D might be TRBD1 (6 bases). Germline V lookup: CDR1 DFQATT, CDR2 SNEGSKA (reference sequence). CDR3 size: 15 residues. The sequenced CDR3 bases are TGCATTGCTAAAGGGAGATTAGGGGGAGAGGAGACC. Its protein product is CIAKGRLGGEET. The whole CDR3 region reads CIAKGRLGGEETQYF.

This clone was counted at least ten times. Coverage ceases 3 residues before the CDR3 finishes, and the germline J gene fills in the end. The chain is built from TRBV30 and TRBJ1-5, with 9 bases aligning to TRBD1. The germline gives CDR1 GTSNPN, CDR2 SVGIG (reference sequence). The CDR3 is made up of 16 amino acids. V dropped 0 bases and J dropped 6; count of bases not matched to a gene: 9. CDR3 sequence reads: CAWSVGGQGRGQPQHF. Incomplete CDR3 DNA: TGTGCCTGGAGTGTAGGGGGACAGGGACGTGGTCAGCCC.

In its sample, this clone was seen a few times. Read data end 3 residues before the CDR3 end; the end is taken from the germline J gene. V is TRBV5-1 and J is TRBJ1-1; TRBD1 is a possible D gene (5 bases). V was trimmed by 0 bases and J by 6 bases, leaving 15 bases between them. This CDR3 has 15 amino acids. Germline lookup yields CDR1 SGHRS and CDR2 YFSETQ. CDR3 residues: CASSLAVGGRAEAFF. CDR3 DNA, as far as it was read: TGCGCCAGCAGCTTGGCCGTGGGGGGAAGGGCTGAA.

This clone was counted ten times or more. The read terminates 3 residues before the CDR3 end, so the remaining end is supplied by the germline J gene. The genes are TRBV19 and TRBJ1-1, with 9 bases aligning to TRBD1. Per the germline V gene, CDR1 is LNHDA and CDR2 is SQIVND (reference sequence). CDR3 length equals 13 residues. Trimming at V came to 7 bases and at J to 4 bases, leaving 4 bases not matched to a gene. The sequenced part of the CDR3 DNA is TGTGCCAGTAATCCGACAGGGGGCACTGAA. Protein product: CASNPTGGTE. Given in full, the CDR3 is CASNPTGGTEAFF.

The table lists this clone with many counts. The read ends 3 residues before the CDR3 terminus; that terminus is restored from the germline J gene. V gene TRBV5-1 combines with J gene TRBJ2-5; the match to TRBD2 covers 11 bases. CDR1 and CDR2 from the germline V gene are SGHRS and YFSETQ. The CDR3 length is 17 residues. V was pared by 0 bases and J by 5 bases, with 9 bases of the junction left unmatched. CDR3 DNA, as far as it was read: TGCGCCAGCAGCTTGGCTAGTCTAGCGGGGGGTCGGGAGACC. Translation gives CASSLASLAGGRET. The full-length CDR3 reads as CASSLASLAGGRETQYF.

This clone was detected ten times or more. The read finishes 3 residues shy of the CDR3 end, and the germline J gene is used to complete it. The chain is built from TRBV5-5 and TRBJ1-1; no definite D call. Trimming cost V 2 bases and J 3 bases, with 5 bases left between them. The CDR3 covers 12 residues. Germline-derived CDR1 and CDR2 are SGHKS and YYEKEE (reference sequence). The CDR3 DNA, read in part, is TGTGCCAGCAGCTTAAGCTACACTGAA. Translating gives CASSLSYTE. The CDR3 in its entirety is CASSLSYTEAFF. The full variable domain, in which reference TRBV5-5 and TRBJ1-1 provide the parts outside the CDR3, is DAGVTQSPTHLIKTRGQQVTLRCSPISGHKSVSWYQQVLGQGPQFIFQYYEKEERGRGNFPDRFSARQFPNYSSELNVNALLLGDSALYLCASSLSYTEAFFGQGTRLTVV.